What follows are 10 T cell receptor beta chains derived from one specimen sequenced in a study of T cell changes during pregnancy in multiple sclerosis. Data came from immunoSEQ multiplex PCR; TCRdb stores just in-frame clones and leaves some out. The sample has some 80,000 clones, over 85% seen once. This sample comprised peripheral blood, obtained in the first trimester of pregnancy. The receptors here all came from a female donor with multiple sclerosis, enrolled in a pregnancy study.

This clone was picked up one time. The chain recombines TRBV2 with TRBJ1-2, with 9 bases lining up with TRBD1. J gave up 4 bases and V 6 bases, and 15 bases lay outside the gene matches. The CDR3 consists of 17 residues. The germline gives CDR1 SNHLY, CDR2 FYNNEI. The CDR3 spells CASRIAGTGSLAYGYTF. The CDR3 DNA reads TGTGCCAGCAGAATCGCCGGGACAGGGTCTTTGGCCTATGGCTACACCTTC.

The chain joins TRBV5-8 to TRBJ2-1, with 10 bases fitting TRBD2. Trimming at V came to 2 bases and at J to 7 bases, leaving 9 bases not matched to a gene. This CDR3 region has 16 residues. CDR1 and CDR2 (germline): SGHTS, YDEGEE. Written as DNA, the CDR3 is TGTGCCAGCAGCTTCCTCACTAGCGGGGTTGGGAATGAGCAGTTCTTC. It specifies CASSFLTSGVGNEQFF. Together with reference TRBV5-8 and TRBJ2-1, the CDR3 gives the full variable domain: EAGVTQSPTHLIKTRGQQATLRCSPISGHTSVYWYQQALGLGLQFLLWYDEGEERNRGNFPPRFSGRQFPNYSSELNVNALELEDSALYLCASSFLTSGVGNEQFFGPGTRLTVL.

This clone was seen once. The J gene is TRBJ2-5, the V gene TRBV2, with 8 bases identical to TRBD2. The trim removed 4 bases at V and 1 base at J, leaving 5 bases unmatched. Germline V gives CDR1 SNHLY, CDR2 FYNNEI. The CDR3 sequence is 15 residues long. CDR3 region: CASSGGGGTQETQYF. In nucleotides, the CDR3 is TGTGCCAGCAGTGGGGGCGGGGGGACCCAAGAGACCCAGTACTTC.

The rearrangement uses TRBV7-6 and TRBJ2-7, with TRBD2 identical over 8 bases. The CDR3 is 18 amino acids. The germline CDR1 and CDR2 sequences are SGHVS and FNYEAQ. The ends lost 1 base at V and 1 base at J; junction bases unmatched: 12. The CDR3 sequence is CASSLDPASGSTSYEQYF. CDR3 nucleotides: TGTGCCAGCAGCTTAGACCCCGCGAGCGGGAGTACTTCCTACGAGCAGTACTTC.

Only one count was recorded for this clone. CDR3 region: CASCPRNSPLHF. In DNA form, the CDR3 reads TGTGCCAGCTGTCCCCGTAATTCACCCCTCCACTTT. The chain has TRBV7-9 and TRBJ1-6, with D unresolved. CDR3 size: 12 residues. Trimming pared 8 bases from V and 6 bases from J, leaving 8 bases between. Germline V gene data show CDR1 as SEHNR and CDR2 as FQNEAQ (reference sequence).

J is TRBJ2-1 and V is TRBV28; a possible D gene is TRBD2 (6 bases). The V gene lost 7 bases and the J gene lost 8 bases, with 18 bases spanning the gap. CDR1 is MDHEN and CDR2 is SYDVKM in the germline V gene. CDR3 length: 14 residues. DNA of the CDR3: TGTGCCAGCAAGGCTGGGTGGGGAGGTTATGAGCAGTTCTTC. Translation gives CASKAGWGGYEQFF. Full variable domain (outside the CDR3, taken from reference TRBV28 and TRBJ2-1): DVKVTQSSRYLVKRTGEKVFLECVQDMDHENMFWYRQDPGLGLRLIYFSYDVKMKEKGDIPEGYSVSREKKERFSLILESASTNQTSMYLCASKAGWGGYEQFFGPGTRLTVL.

This chain joins TRBV18 and TRBJ2-6; TRBD1 matches 9 bases. The CDR3 spans 18 residues. CDR1 and CDR2 (germline): KGHSH, LQKENI. Germline trimming cut 1 base from V and 4 bases from J; bases unmatched to any gene: 8. The CDR3 loop reads CASSPLSTGGAGANVLTF. The CDR3 DNA reads TGTGCCAGCTCACCACTTTCTACAGGGGGCGCCGGGGCCAACGTCCTGACTTTC.

The V and J genes are TRBV19 and TRBJ1-5; 8 positions agree with TRBD1. Germline lookup yields CDR1 LNHDA and CDR2 SQIVND (reference sequence). Losses at the gene ends were 7 bases for V and 2 bases for J; bases not matched to a gene: 7. CDR3 length: 15 residues. CDR3 DNA sequence: TGTGCCAGTACGAGACAGGGGCTTGGCAATCAGCCCCAGCATTTT. This gives the protein CASTRQGLGNQPQHF.

This clone was seen only once. V and J are TRBV19 and TRBJ2-3, with 7 bases matching TRBD1. Germline V gene data show CDR1 as LNHDA and CDR2 as SQIVND (reference sequence). This CDR3 has 14 residues. V dropped 5 bases and J dropped 2; count of bases not matched to a gene: 4. The CDR3 spells CASSGDSFTDTQYF. In DNA, the CDR3 is TGTGCCAGTAGTGGGGACAGTTTCACAGATACGCAGTATTTT.

The CDR3 DNA sequence: TGCAGCGTTGATGATAGTCCGGACAGGGCCTACAATGAGCAGTTCTTC. Protein: CSVDDSPDRAYNEQFF. The chain joins TRBV29-1 to TRBJ2-1; TRBD1 matches at 8 bases. Trimming cost V 3 bases and J 2 bases; bases outside gene matches: 9. Germline CDR1 and CDR2: SQVTM and ANQGSEA. The CDR3 loop spans 16 amino acids.